This is a list of T cell receptor beta chains from one sample in a study of T cells in Graves' hyperthyroidism and ophthalmopathy. TCRdb itself ran the multiplex PCR reads through MiXCR, one entry per CDR3 protein. This table has more than 45,000 distinct CDR3 sequences, 49% appearing once. Material for sequencing was blood. The receptors shown here come from a woman aged 25-40 years with Graves' ophthalmopathy. CDR3s include the opening cysteine and the closing phenylalanine or tryptophan. D genes are given only for firm matches. The listing skips clone size in some rows; elsewhere it reads once, few, many or a size class.

>TRBV7-3|NA|TRBJ1-1|NA
CASSSLDGTEAFF
TGTGCCAGCAGCTCCCTAGACGGGACTGAAGCTTTCTTT
>TRBV9|NA|TRBJ2-3|NA
CASSVGTVYTDTQYF
TGTGCCAGCAGCGTAGGGACAGTATACACAGATACGCAGTATTTT
>TRBV7-9|NA|TRBJ1-4|NA
CASSLTSRHEKLFF
TGTGCCAGCAGCTTAACCAGTCGGCATGAAAAACTGTTTTTT
>TRBV19|TRBD1|TRBJ1-2|NA
CARRATGGGYTF
TGTGCCAGAAGGGCGACAGGGGGGGGCTACACCTTC
>TRBV19|NA|TRBJ1-6|NA
CAWSLSVLSSSYNSSLHF
TGTGCCTGGAGTTTAAGCGTACTGAGTAGCTCCTATAATTCATCCCTCCACTTT
>TRBV5-4|TRBD2|TRBJ2-7|many
CASSLGLAGVNEQYF
TGTGCCAGCAGCTTAGGACTAGCGGGAGTCAACGAGCAGTACTTC
>TRBV9|NA|TRBJ2-6|NA
CASSVGGGRTGANVLTF
TGTGCCAGCAGCGTAGGAGGCGGTCGGACTGGGGCCAACGTCCTGACTTTC
>TRBV7-2|TRBD2|TRBJ2-4|many
CASSSPGLAGGSRAKNIQYF
TGTGCCAGCAGCTCCCCAGGACTAGCGGGAGGGTCCCGAGCCAAAAACATTCAGTACTTC
>TRBV6-4|TRBD2|TRBJ2-3|many
CASSRTSGSTDTQYF
TGTGCCAGCAGCCGGACTAGCGGGAGCACAGATACGCAGTATTTT
>TRBV19|NA|TRBJ2-7|many
CASSTTGRYEQYF
TGTGCCAGTAGTACGACAGGGAGGTACGAGCAGTACTTC
>TRBV19|NA|TRBJ1-1|many
CASSIGMPSTEAFF
TGTGCCAGTAGTATTGGGATGCCGTCCACTGAAGCTTTCTTT
>TRBV12-3/TRBV12-4|NA|TRBJ1-6|many
CASRVRYNSPLHF
TGTGCCAGCAGAGTTAGATATAATTCACCCCTCCACTTT
>TRBV10-3|TRBD1|TRBJ1-4|NA
CAISYRGGGHNEKLFF
TGTGCCATCAGTTACAGGGGGGGGGGGCATAATGAAAAACTGTTTTTT
>TRBV24-1|NA|TRBJ2-1|NA
CATSDNDPNYNEQFF
TGTGCCACCAGTGATAATGACCCGAACTACAATGAGCAGTTCTTC
>TRBV5-4|NA|TRBJ2-7|many
CASSLVARERPYEQYF
TGTGCCAGCAGCTTGGTGGCCAGGGAACGTCCCTACGAGCAGTACTTC
>TRBV20-1|TRBD1|TRBJ1-1|many
CSARTGGITEAFF
TGCAGTGCGCGGACAGGGGGAATCACTGAAGCTTTCTTT
>TRBV20-1|NA|TRBJ2-3|many
CSAPDHTRSTDTQYF
TGCAGTGCTCCGGACCACACCCGGTCCACAGATACGCAGTATTTT
>TRBV19|NA|TRBJ2-7|many
CASSIFHSPSYEQYF
TGTGCCAGTAGTATATTTCACAGTCCGAGCTACGAGCAGTACTTC
>TRBV20-1|NA|TRBJ1-5|many
CSAEGNQPQHF
TGCAGTGCTGAAGGGAATCAGCCCCAGCATTTT
>TRBV11-2|TRBD2|TRBJ2-2|many
CASSQSPSGNTGELFF
TGTGCCAGCAGCCAGTCCCCTAGCGGGAACACCGGGGAGCTGTTTTTT
>TRBV20-1|TRBD2|TRBJ2-7|many
CSAGTSDSYEQYF
TGCAGTGCTGGGACTAGCGACTCCTACGAGCAGTACTTC
>TRBV11-2|TRBD2|TRBJ2-1|NA
CASSLLAGGAKEQFF
TGTGCCAGCAGCCTACTAGCGGGAGGTGCTAAGGAGCAGTTCTTC
>TRBV6-5|NA|TRBJ2-3|NA
CASSANWATRTDTQYF
TGTGCCAGCAGCGCCAATTGGGCTACCCGCACAGATACGCAGTATTTT
>TRBV4-2|TRBD2|TRBJ2-5|few
CASSQGAGRRLQETQYF
TGTGCCAGCAGCCAAGGCGCCGGGAGGCGTCTCCAAGAGACCCAGTACTTC
>TRBV9|NA|TRBJ2-7|once
CAGSIEGSSYEQYF
TGTGCCGGCAGCATAGAGGGGAGCTCCTACGAGCAGTACTTC
>TRBV20-1|NA|TRBJ1-2|NA
CSASSSGVLTGYTF
TGCAGTGCTAGTTCTAGCGGGGTACTGACTGGCTACACCTTC
>TRBV29-1|TRBD2|TRBJ2-7|NA
CSVEAWSGGWEQYF
TGCAGCGTTGAAGCGTGGTCGGGAGGGTGGGAGCAGTACTTC
>TRBV2|NA|TRBJ2-1|many
CASSERLNNEQFF
TGTGCCAGCAGTGAAAGACTGAACAATGAGCAGTTCTTC
>TRBV28|NA|TRBJ1-2|many
CASSLFTVGGYTF
TGTGCCAGCAGTTTATTTACAGTTGGGGGCTACACCTTC
>TRBV6-5|NA|TRBJ1-6|many
CASSYGRRSYNSPLHF
TGTGCCAGCAGTTACGGCCGCCGCTCCTATAATTCACCCCTCCACTTT
>TRBV6-1|NA|TRBJ2-7|many
CASSADRTAYEQYF
TGTGCCAGCAGTGCCGACAGGACGGCCTACGAGCAGTACTTC